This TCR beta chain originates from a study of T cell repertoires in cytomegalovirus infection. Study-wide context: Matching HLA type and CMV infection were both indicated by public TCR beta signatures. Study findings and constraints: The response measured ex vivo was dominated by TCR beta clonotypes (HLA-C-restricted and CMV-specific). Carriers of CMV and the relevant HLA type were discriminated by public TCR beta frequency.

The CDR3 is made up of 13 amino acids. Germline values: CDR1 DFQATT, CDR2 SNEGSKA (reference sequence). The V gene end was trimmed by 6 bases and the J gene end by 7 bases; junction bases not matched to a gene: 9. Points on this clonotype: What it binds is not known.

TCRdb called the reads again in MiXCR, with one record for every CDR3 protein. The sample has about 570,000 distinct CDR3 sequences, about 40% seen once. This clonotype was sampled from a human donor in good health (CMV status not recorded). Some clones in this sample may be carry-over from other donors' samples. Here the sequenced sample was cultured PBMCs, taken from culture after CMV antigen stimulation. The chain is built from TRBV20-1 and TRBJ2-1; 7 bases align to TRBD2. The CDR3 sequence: CSAMGLLSNEQFF. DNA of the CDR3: TGCAGTGCAATGGGACTACTATCTAATGAGCAGTTCTTC.